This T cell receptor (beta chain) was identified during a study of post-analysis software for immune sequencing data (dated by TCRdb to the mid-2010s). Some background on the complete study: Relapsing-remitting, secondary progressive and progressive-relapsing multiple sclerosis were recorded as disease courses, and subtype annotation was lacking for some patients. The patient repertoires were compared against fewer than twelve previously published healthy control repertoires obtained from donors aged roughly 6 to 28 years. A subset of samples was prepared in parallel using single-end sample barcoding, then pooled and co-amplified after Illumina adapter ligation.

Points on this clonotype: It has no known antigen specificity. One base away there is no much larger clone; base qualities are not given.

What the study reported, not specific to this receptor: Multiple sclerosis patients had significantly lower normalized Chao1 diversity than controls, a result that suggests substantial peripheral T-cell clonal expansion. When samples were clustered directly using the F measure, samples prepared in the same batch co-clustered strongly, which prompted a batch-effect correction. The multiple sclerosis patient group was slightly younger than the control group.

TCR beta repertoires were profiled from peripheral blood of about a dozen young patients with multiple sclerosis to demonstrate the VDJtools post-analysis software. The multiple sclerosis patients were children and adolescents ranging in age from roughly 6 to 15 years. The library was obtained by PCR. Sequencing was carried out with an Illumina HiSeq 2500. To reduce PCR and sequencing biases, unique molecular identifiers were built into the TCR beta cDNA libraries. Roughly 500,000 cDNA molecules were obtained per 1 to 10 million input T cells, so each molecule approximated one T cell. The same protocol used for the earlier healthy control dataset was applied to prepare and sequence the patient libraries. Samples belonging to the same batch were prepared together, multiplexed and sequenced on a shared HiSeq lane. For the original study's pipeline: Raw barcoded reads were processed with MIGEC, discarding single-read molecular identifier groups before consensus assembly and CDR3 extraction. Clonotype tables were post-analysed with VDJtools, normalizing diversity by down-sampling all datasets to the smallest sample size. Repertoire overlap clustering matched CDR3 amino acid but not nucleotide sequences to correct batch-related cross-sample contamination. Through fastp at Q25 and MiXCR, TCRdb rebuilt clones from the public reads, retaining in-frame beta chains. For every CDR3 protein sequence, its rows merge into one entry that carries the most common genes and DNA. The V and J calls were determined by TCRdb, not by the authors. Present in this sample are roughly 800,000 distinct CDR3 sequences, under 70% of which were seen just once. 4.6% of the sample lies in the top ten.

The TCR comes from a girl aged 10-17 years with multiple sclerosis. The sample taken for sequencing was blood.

This receptor has the CDR3 CAIRQREFQETQYF. The nucleotides are TGTGCCATCAGGCAGCGGGAGTTCCAAGAGACCCAGTACTTC. The chain employs TRBV10-3 and TRBJ2-5, and 8 junction bases match TRBD2. Including the terminal cysteine and phenylalanine, the CDR3 comprises 14 residues. Only the CDR3 part of the read is kept: 42 bases, read in frame from the first base. Trimming removed 6 bases from V and 1 base from J; the gene matches leave 4 bases unexplained. The germline V gene yields ENHRY for CDR1 and SYGVKD for CDR2.